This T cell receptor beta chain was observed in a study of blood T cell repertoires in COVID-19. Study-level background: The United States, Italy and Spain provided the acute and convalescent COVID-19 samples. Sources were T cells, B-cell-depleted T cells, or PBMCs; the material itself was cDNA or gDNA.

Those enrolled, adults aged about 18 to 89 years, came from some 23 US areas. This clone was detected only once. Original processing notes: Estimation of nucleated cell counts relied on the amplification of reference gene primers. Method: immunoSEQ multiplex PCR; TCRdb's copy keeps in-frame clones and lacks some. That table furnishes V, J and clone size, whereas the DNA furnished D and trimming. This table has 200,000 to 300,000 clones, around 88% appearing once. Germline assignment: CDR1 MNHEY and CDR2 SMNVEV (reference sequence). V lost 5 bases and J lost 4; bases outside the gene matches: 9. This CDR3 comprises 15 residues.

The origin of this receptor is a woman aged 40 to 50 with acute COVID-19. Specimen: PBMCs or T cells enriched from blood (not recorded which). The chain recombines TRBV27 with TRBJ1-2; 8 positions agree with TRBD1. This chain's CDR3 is CASSPRQGLGYGYTF. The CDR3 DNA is TGTGCCAGCAGTCCCCGACAGGGGCTAGGCTATGGCTACACCTTC.